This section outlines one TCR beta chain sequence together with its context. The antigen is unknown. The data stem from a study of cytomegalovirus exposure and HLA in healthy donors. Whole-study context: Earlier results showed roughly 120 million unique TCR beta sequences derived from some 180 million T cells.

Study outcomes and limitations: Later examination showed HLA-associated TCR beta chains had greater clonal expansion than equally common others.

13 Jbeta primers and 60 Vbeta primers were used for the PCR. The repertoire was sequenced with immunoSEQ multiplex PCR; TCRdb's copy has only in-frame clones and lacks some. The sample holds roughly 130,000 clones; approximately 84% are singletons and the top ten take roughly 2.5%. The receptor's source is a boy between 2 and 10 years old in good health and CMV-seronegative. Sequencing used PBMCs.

The DNA of the CDR3 is TGTGCCAGCCTACAGGGAGTAGGGAACTATGGCTACACCTTC. Amino acid sequence: CASLQGVGNYGYTF. The rearrangement uses TRBV7-8 and TRBJ1-2; possible D gene TRBD1, 6 bases. The V and J ends lost 8 bases and 2 bases respectively, with 15 bases between them. CDR1 and CDR2 from the germline V gene are SGHVS and FQNEAQ. The CDR3 is 14 residues long.